This T cell receptor (beta chain) was identified during a study of CD8 T cell repertoires and HIV-1 epitope variants. Clones were sequenced by immunoSEQ multiplex PCR, and TCRdb holds only the in-frame ones, with some missing. The data hold 90,000 or so clones, with 70% to 75% observed a single time. The V gene end was trimmed by 2 bases and the J gene end by 8 bases; junction bases not matched to a gene: 9. CDR1 and CDR2 from the germline V gene are MNHEY and SVGAGI. CDR3 length: 15 amino acids. Sequencing input: uncultured baseline CD8+ T cells from peripheral blood mononuclear cells (PBMCs). The receptor's source is a male donor with HIV. The J gene is TRBJ1-2, the V gene TRBV6-5; TRBD1 agrees at 9 bases. The CDR3 nucleotides read TGTGCCAGCAGTTACGATGGGACAGGGACGCGCGGCTACACCTTC. Translating gives CASSYDGTGTRGYTF.